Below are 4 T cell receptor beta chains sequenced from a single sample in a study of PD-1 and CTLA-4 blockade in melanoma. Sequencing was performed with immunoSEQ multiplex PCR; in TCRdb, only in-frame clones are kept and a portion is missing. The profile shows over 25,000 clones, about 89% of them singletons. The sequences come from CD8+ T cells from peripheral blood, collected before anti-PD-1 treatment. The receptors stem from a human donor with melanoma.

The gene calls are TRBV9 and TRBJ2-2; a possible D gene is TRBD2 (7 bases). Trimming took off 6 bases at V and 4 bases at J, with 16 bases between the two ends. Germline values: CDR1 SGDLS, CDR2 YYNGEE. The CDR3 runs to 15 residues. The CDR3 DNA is TGTGCCAGCACCTTCTCGGGGGGCGGCACCGGGGAGCTGTTTTTT. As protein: CASTFSGGGTGELFF.

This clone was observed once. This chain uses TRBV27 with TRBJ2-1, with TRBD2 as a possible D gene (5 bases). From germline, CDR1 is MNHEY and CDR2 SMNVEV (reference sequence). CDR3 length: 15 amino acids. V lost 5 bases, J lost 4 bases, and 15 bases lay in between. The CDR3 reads CASSKLVGKYNEQFF. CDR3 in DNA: TGTGCCAGCAGTAAATTAGTCGGGAAGTACAATGAGCAGTTCTTC.

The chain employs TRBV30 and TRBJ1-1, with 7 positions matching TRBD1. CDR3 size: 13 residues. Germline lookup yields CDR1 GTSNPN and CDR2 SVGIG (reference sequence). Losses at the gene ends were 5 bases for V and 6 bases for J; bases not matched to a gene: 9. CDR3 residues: CAWQYWDSAEAFF. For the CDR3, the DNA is TGTGCCTGGCAGTACTGGGACAGCGCTGAAGCTTTCTTT.

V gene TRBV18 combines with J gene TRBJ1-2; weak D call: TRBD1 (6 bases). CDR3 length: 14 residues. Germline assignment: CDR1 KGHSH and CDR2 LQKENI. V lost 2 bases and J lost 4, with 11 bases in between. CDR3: CASSPSDSSYGYTF. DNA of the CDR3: TGTGCCAGCTCACCATCGGACAGCTCCTATGGCTACACCTTC.